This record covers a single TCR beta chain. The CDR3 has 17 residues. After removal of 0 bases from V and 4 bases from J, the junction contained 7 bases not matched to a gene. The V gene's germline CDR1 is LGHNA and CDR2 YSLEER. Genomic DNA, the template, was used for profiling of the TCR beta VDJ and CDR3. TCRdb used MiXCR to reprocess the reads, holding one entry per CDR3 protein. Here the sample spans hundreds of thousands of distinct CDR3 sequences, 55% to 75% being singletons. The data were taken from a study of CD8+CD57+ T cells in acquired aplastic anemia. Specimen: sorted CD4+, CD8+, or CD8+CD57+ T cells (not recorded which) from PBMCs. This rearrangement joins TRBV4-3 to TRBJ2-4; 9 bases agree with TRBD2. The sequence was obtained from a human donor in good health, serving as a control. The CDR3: CASSQERKSGGKNIQYF. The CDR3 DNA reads TGCGCCAGCAGCCAAGAAAGGAAAAGCGGGGGGAAAAACATTCAGTACTTC.